This passage covers 28 T cell receptor beta chains from one sample sequenced in a study of T-cell memory formation after mild COVID-19. TCRdb called the 5' RACE reads again in MiXCR, with one record for every CDR3 protein. Of roughly 190,000 distinct CDR3 sequences listed, around 17% are singletons. Input material: PBMCs or a T cell subset sorted from them (not recorded which). These receptors were collected from an adult woman who had mild COVID-19 (a few samples of this study predate the infection). Cell type and time point are not known.

The chain recombines TRBV12-3 or TRBV12-4 with TRBJ2-1; 9 bases map to TRBD1. The CDR3 has 15 amino acids. The J segment lost 6 bases and the V segment lost 6 bases, leaving 9 bases of the junction unmatched. The CDR3 loop is CASSPNRGLSNEQFF. For the CDR3, the DNA is TGTGCCAGCAGCCCAAACAGGGGGCTTTCCAATGAGCAGTTCTTC.

The CDR3 region has the DNA TGTGCCAGCAGCTTGTTTTGGGGACAGGCCGGATTCACTGAAGCTTTCTTT. Translating it yields CASSLFWGQAGFTEAFF. The chain links TRBV5-6 to TRBJ1-1; 8 bases are shared with TRBD1. Germline-derived CDR1 and CDR2 are SGHDT and YYEEEE. V was clipped by 1 base and J by 4 bases; unmatched bases: 12. The CDR3 extends over 17 amino acids.

This clonotype came up a few times. The chain joins TRBV5-5 to TRBJ2-5; D gene ambiguous. Per the germline V gene, CDR1 is SGHKS and CDR2 is YYEKEE (reference sequence). V lost 0 bases to trimming and J lost 2 bases, with 5 bases between them. The CDR3 has 13 residues. The chain's CDR3 is CASSLVGQETQYF. The CDR3 nucleotides read TGTGCCAGCAGCTTGGTGGGACAAGAGACCCAGTACTTC.

The chain carries TRBV6-5 and TRBJ1-1; TRBD1 matches at 7 bases. Per the germline V gene, CDR1 is MNHEY and CDR2 is SVGAGI. There are 15 residues in the CDR3. V shed 8 bases, J shed 0 bases, and the junction held 9 bases outside the gene matches. DNA for the CDR3: TGTGCCAGCGGAAAGGGACAGAGCATGAACACTGAAGCTTTCTTT. It yields the protein CASGKGQSMNTEAFF.

This clonotype has more than one count but fewer than ten. One junction end disagrees with the germline gene, perhaps due to a read error. The chain's CDR3 is CASSRTFSNF. In DNA form, the CDR3 reads TGTGCCAGTAGTAGGACCTTCTCGAACTTC. This chain uses TRBV19 with TRBJ2-4; D is ambiguous. The CDR3 is 10 residues long. Germline V CDR1 and CDR2: LNHDA, SQIVND (reference sequence). Full variable domain (missing parts from reference TRBV19 and TRBJ2-4): DGGITQSPKYLFRKEGQNVTLSCEQNLNHDAMYWYRQDPGQGLRLIYYSQIVNDFQKGDIAEGYSVSREKKESFPLTVTSAQKNPTAFYLCASSRTFSNFGAGTRLSVL.

This clonotype was detected only a few times. The chain joins TRBV7-8 to TRBJ2-2; 10 nucleotides agree with TRBD1. The CDR3 sequence is 16 residues long. V gave up 4 bases and J gave up 1 base; unmatched junction bases: 3. Germline V gives CDR1 SGHVS, CDR2 FQNEAQ. CDR3 sequence: CASSYDRGRNTGELFF. CDR3 bases: TGTGCCAGCAGCTACGACAGGGGGCGGAACACCGGGGAGCTGTTTTTT. The whole variable domain, filled in from reference TRBV7-8 and TRBJ2-2, reads GAGVSQSPRYKVAKRGQDVALRCDPISGHVSLFWYQQALGQGPEFLTYFQNEAQLDKSGLPSDRFFAERPEGSVSTLKIQRTQQEDSAVYLCASSYDRGRNTGELFFGEGSRLTVL.

This clonotype showed up just a few times. The chain couples TRBV28 to TRBJ2-2; TRBD1 is a possible D gene (6 bases). CDR3 size: 16 residues. Germline values: CDR1 MDHEN, CDR2 SYDVKM. V gave up 5 bases and J gave up 1 base, with 14 bases separating them. CDR3 coding DNA: TGTGCCAGCAGTCTCCCTGGCAGGGGGAACACCGGGGAGCTGTTTTTT. Its protein product is CASSLPGRGNTGELFF.

This clonotype turned up a few times. V usage is TRBV10-3 and J usage is TRBJ1-1, with D possibly matching TRBD1 (6 bases). Germline CDR1 ENHRY, CDR2 SYGVKD. Trimming pared 2 bases from V and 0 bases from J, leaving 13 bases between. This CDR3 contains 16 residues. The CDR3 here is CAISEPPGTLNTEAFF. Here the CDR3 DNA reads TGTGCCATCAGTGAGCCCCCCGGGACATTGAACACTGAAGCTTTCTTT.

This clonotype has only a few counts. The chain carries TRBV20-1 and TRBJ2-6; D ambiguous. This CDR3 is built from 15 residues. V dropped 3 bases and J dropped 1 base, with 10 bases sitting between them. The germline V gene encodes CDR1 DFQATT and CDR2 SNEGSKA (reference sequence). The CDR3 region is CSASDASSGANVLTF. CDR3 coding DNA: TGCAGTGCTAGCGACGCTTCTTCTGGGGCCAACGTCCTGACTTTC.

This clonotype was found a few times. J is TRBJ2-5 and V is TRBV11-2, with 7 bases identical to TRBD2. Trimming cost V 3 bases and J 4 bases; bases outside gene matches: 5. The CDR3 totals 14 residues. The germline V gene has CDR1 SGHAT and CDR2 FQNNGV. The CDR3 region is CASSLGGTVETQYF. DNA for the CDR3: TGTGCCAGCAGCTTGGGGGGGACCGTAGAGACCCAGTACTTC.

Ten or more counts support this clonotype. V is TRBV5-1 and J is TRBJ2-1, with TRBD2 matching 7 bases. This CDR3 region has 15 residues. CDR1 SGHRS and CDR2 YFSETQ come from the germline V gene. The V segment lost 0 bases and the J segment 5 bases; nucleotides outside the gene matches: 5. The CDR3 here is CASSLAPSGHNEQFF. The CDR3 nucleotides are TGCGCCAGCAGCTTGGCGCCTAGCGGCCACAATGAGCAGTTCTTC. The full variable domain, completed using reference TRBV5-1 and TRBJ2-1, is KAGVTQTPRYLIKTRGQQVTLSCSPISGHRSVSWYQQTPGQGLQFLFEYFSETQRNKGNFPGRFSGRQFSNSRSEMNVSTLELGDSALYLCASSLAPSGHNEQFFGPGTRLTVL.

This clonotype was seen more than once but under ten times. CDR3 in DNA: TGTGCCAGCAGATCGACAGGGGTCGGGAAGACCCAGTACTTC. This sequence encodes CASRSTGVGKTQYF. The chain uses TRBV12-3 or TRBV12-4 and TRBJ2-5, with 8 bases fitting TRBD1. This CDR3 is 14 amino acids long. V shed 6 bases, J shed 6 bases, and the junction held 9 bases outside the gene matches.

The genes are TRBV7-8 and TRBJ2-7, with D perhaps matching TRBD1 (5 bases). V dropped 1 base and J dropped 4 bases, with 14 bases sitting between them. This CDR3 spans 15 amino acids. Germline V gives CDR1 SGHVS, CDR2 FQNEAQ. The CDR3 DNA follows: TGTGCCAGCAGCTTAGTGTCAGTAAAGGGGTACGAGCAGTACTTC. Translated: CASSLVSVKGYEQYF.

The sample holds many counts of this clonotype. The chain recombines TRBV15 with TRBJ2-1; a weak D match, TRBD1 (7 bases). There are 17 residues in the CDR3. V was shortened by 0 bases and J by 6 bases, with 18 bases between the two germline ends. The germline V gene has CDR1 LNHNV and CDR2 YYDKDF (reference sequence). The DNA for the CDR3 is TGTGCCACCAGCAGAGACACGGCAAGACAGGGAGGCAATGAGCAGTTCTTC. It yields the protein CATSRDTARQGGNEQFF.

The chain couples TRBV5-6 to TRBJ1-6; TRBD1 agrees at 7 bases. Germline-derived CDR1 and CDR2 are SGHDT and YYEEEE. This CDR3 is built from 15 residues. V gave up 3 bases and J gave up 7 bases; unmatched junction bases: 7. The CDR3: CASSSRDSRNSPLHF. CDR3 nucleotides: TGTGCCAGCAGCTCGAGGGACAGCCGGAATTCACCCCTCCACTTT.

This clonotype was counted a few times. The chain carries TRBV5-4 and TRBJ2-1; 9 bases are a match to TRBD1. The ends lost 5 bases at V and 2 bases at J; junction bases unmatched: 8. CDR3 length: 16 residues. Germline V gene data show CDR1 as SGHNT and CDR2 as YYREEE (reference sequence). This chain's CDR3 is CASSPGQGRTYNEQFF. The CDR3 bases are TGTGCCAGCAGTCCCGGACAGGGGAGGACCTACAATGAGCAGTTCTTC.

The rearrangement links TRBV10-3 to TRBJ2-3; D call uncertain. V was cut by 5 bases and J by 3 bases, with 6 bases left in between. CDR3 length: 12 residues. Germline CDR1 is ENHRY and CDR2 is SYGVKD. For the CDR3, the DNA is TGTGCCATCAGTCCCTCGACAGATACGCAGTATTTT. Translating it yields CAISPSTDTQYF.

V and J are TRBV12-3 or TRBV12-4 and TRBJ1-1; weak D call: TRBD1 (5 bases). The V and J ends lost 5 bases and 0 bases respectively, with 13 bases between them. CDR3 length equals 15 residues. CDR3: CASSPRGRMNTEAFF. The CDR3 DNA sequence: TGTGCCAGCAGTCCGCGGGGACGTATGAACACTGAAGCTTTCTTT.

This clonotype occurred a few times. This chain links TRBV6-2 or TRBV6-3 with TRBJ2-3, with 8 nucleotides matching TRBD1. The germline CDR1 and CDR2 sequences are MNHEY and SVGEGT. J gave up 1 base and V 6 bases, and 9 bases lay outside the gene matches. This CDR3 contains 16 residues. CDR3 nucleotide sequence: TGTGCCAGCAGGGGCGGACAGGGCAGAGGCACAGATACGCAGTATTTT. Amino acid sequence: CASRGGQGRGTDTQYF.

This clonotype showed up just a few times. The chain recombines TRBV10-3 with TRBJ2-1; TRBD2 agrees at 8 bases. CDR3 size: 15 residues. The germline V gene has CDR1 ENHRY and CDR2 SYGVKD. Trimming took 2 bases from V and 1 from J; bases not matched to a gene: 1. CDR3 residues: CAISESGGSYNEQFF. The CDR3 DNA is TGTGCCATCAGTGAGAGCGGGGGATCCTACAATGAGCAGTTCTTC.

In its sample, this clonotype was seen a few times. This chain joins TRBV24-1 and TRBJ2-5; 7 positions agree with TRBD1. The CDR3 sequence is 15 residues long. V trimming: 5 bases; J trimming: 0 bases; junction bases outside the gene matches: 5. Germline V CDR1 and CDR2: KGHDR, SFDVKD. This CDR3 is CATSVWTGYQETQYF. For the CDR3, the DNA is TGTGCCACCAGTGTTTGGACAGGTTACCAAGAGACCCAGTACTTC.

This clonotype has a handful of counts. The gene calls are TRBV5-1 and TRBJ2-2, with a tentative D call TRBD2 (6 bases). Trimming removed 4 bases at V and 1 base at J, with 14 bases between. The CDR3 loop spans 16 amino acids. CDR1 and CDR2 from the germline V gene are SGHRS and YFSETQ. The CDR3 region is CASSPSAGGNTGELFF. The CDR3 DNA follows: TGCGCCAGCAGCCCGTCGGCCGGGGGGAACACCGGGGAGCTGTTTTTT.

V gene TRBV29-1 combines with J gene TRBJ1-1; the D is unclear. The V end was cut by 7 bases, the J end by 5 bases, with 14 bases between. The CDR3 loop spans 12 amino acids. The germline V gene has CDR1 SQVTM and CDR2 ANQGSEA. The CDR3 loop is CSAVRAVTEAFF. DNA for the CDR3: TGCAGCGCGGTACGGGCCGTAACTGAAGCTTTCTTT. The full variable domain, in which reference TRBV29-1 and TRBJ1-1 provide the parts outside the CDR3, is SAVISQKPSRDICQRGTSLTIQCQVDSQVTMMFWYRQQPGQSLTLIATANQGSEATYESGFVIDKFPISRPNLTFSTLTVSNMSPEDSSIYLCSAVRAVTEAFFGQGTRLTVV.

This clonotype was picked up a small number of times. This chain links TRBV7-2 with TRBJ2-4; D ambiguous. V gave up 6 bases and J gave up 5 bases, with 14 bases separating them. The CDR3 loop spans 14 amino acids. The germline gives CDR1 SGHTA, CDR2 FQGNSA. In nucleotides, the CDR3 is TGTGCCAGCAGTATAGGAGCAGAACAAAACATTCAGTACTTC. Protein sequence: CASSIGAEQNIQYF.

This chain links TRBV12-3 or TRBV12-4 with TRBJ2-7; D unclear. The CDR3 totals 14 residues. The V end was cut by 6 bases, the J end by 1 base, with 13 bases between. The CDR3 sequence is CASRRIGLSYEQYF. DNA of the CDR3: TGTGCCAGCAGAAGAATTGGGCTTTCCTACGAGCAGTACTTC.

There are a few counts of this clonotype. This chain connects TRBV12-3 or TRBV12-4 to TRBJ2-7; 8 bases match TRBD2. CDR3 length equals 16 residues. V lost 5 bases to trimming and J lost 5 bases; unmatched junction nucleotides: 14. The CDR3 region is CASSPGGLARPHEQYF. CDR3 DNA: TGTGCCAGCAGTCCCGGTGGACTAGCACGTCCCCACGAGCAGTACTTC.

This clonotype turned up a few times. The V call is TRBV6-1, the J call TRBJ1-1; the D is unclear. Germline lookup yields CDR1 MNHNS and CDR2 SASEGT. Trimming removed 5 bases from V and 6 bases from J, with 10 bases in between. The CDR3 extends over 12 amino acids. The CDR3 sequence is CASSTRTSEAFF. The CDR3 region has the DNA TGTGCCAGCAGTACCCGGACTTCTGAAGCTTTCTTT.

This clonotype was counted ten times or more. The chain employs TRBV4-1 and TRBJ2-3; the D is unclear. CDR1 MGHRA and CDR2 YSYEKL come from the germline V gene. This CDR3 comprises 12 residues. Deletions cut 3 bases from V and 6 bases from J, with 7 bases between. The CDR3 region is CASSHGSDTQYF. The CDR3, as DNA: TGCGCCAGCAGCCATGGATCTGATACGCAGTATTTT.